The 28 T cell receptor beta chains given below trace back to one sample, sequenced in a study of blood T cells in healthy people across ages. Then a second PCR, running about 7 to 11 cycles, was carried out with a sample-barcoded 5' primer and a J-beta primer mix. TCRdb reanalysed the 5' RACE reads using MiXCR and keeps one entry per CDR3 protein. The repertoire holds some 1,500,000 distinct CDR3 sequences, with 42% as singletons. The specimen sequenced was blood. These receptors all come from a woman between 18 and 29 years old in good health.

The rearrangement links TRBV7-2 to TRBJ2-7; D gene uncertain. This CDR3 comprises 12 residues. The V end was cut by 3 bases, the J end by 6 bases, with 9 bases between. CDR1 is SGHTA and CDR2 is FQGNSA in the germline V gene. The CDR3 sequence is CASSLGWIEQYF. Here the CDR3 DNA reads TGTGCCAGCAGCTTGGGGTGGATCGAGCAGTACTTC.

The CDR3 sequence: CASSVEAGNEDEQYF. In DNA form, the CDR3 reads TGTGCCAGCAGCGTAGAGGCAGGGAATGAGGACGAGCAGTACTTC. The V and J genes are TRBV9 and TRBJ2-7; a possible D gene is TRBD1 (5 bases). Trimming left V 0 bases short and J 5 bases short, with 15 bases between. The CDR3 length is 15 residues. CDR1 and CDR2 from the germline V gene are SGDLS and YYNGEE.

With regard to this clonotype: One junction end does not reproduce the germline sequence, and a read error may be involved. This chain links TRBV20-1 with TRBJ1-5; D is ambiguous. The V gene's germline CDR1 is DFQATT and CDR2 SNEGSKA (reference sequence). CDR3 length: 13 amino acids. The CDR3 sequence: CSALGGMVQPRHF. The CDR3 nucleotides are TGCAGTGCTTTGGGAGGGATGGTTCAGCCCCGGCATTTT.

The chain has TRBV7-2 and TRBJ2-1; 9 positions match TRBD2. CDR1 is SGHTA, CDR2 FQGNSA, per germline. The CDR3 loop spans 16 amino acids. Trimming removed 1 base from V and 8 bases from J; junction bases left unmatched: 9. In DNA form, the CDR3 reads TGTGCCAGCAGCTTAGTGGGGGCGGGAGGGGGGTATGAGCAGTTCTTC. It yields the protein CASSLVGAGGGYEQFF.

This clonotype has a handful of counts. V gene TRBV4-3 combines with J gene TRBJ2-7; TRBD2 agrees at 9 bases. The junction had 13 bases not matched to a gene; V was cut back by 3 bases and J by 4 bases. The germline CDR1 and CDR2 sequences are LGHNA and YSLEER. CDR3 length equals 17 residues. This chain's CDR3 is CASSHLSTSGNTYEQYF. In DNA form, the CDR3 reads TGCGCCAGCAGCCATTTATCGACTAGCGGAAATACTTACGAGCAGTACTTC.

The J gene is TRBJ2-1, the V gene TRBV24-1, with unresolved D. With 6 bases removed from V and 10 bases from J, the gap between germline ends came to 18 bases. Germline V gives CDR1 KGHDR, CDR2 SFDVKD. The CDR3 contains 14 residues. The CDR3 nucleotides read TGTGCCACCAGTCGTTCGGGCTCCGAACGGGAGCAGTTCTTC. Translating it yields CATSRSGSEREQFF.

The chain employs TRBV12-3 or TRBV12-4 and TRBJ2-1; 11 nucleotides match TRBD1. Trimming at V came to 7 bases and at J to 8 bases, leaving 7 bases not matched to a gene. This CDR3 spans 14 amino acids. The CDR3 coding sequence is TGTGCCAGCACCCCGGGACAGGGGGAATATGAGCAGTTCTTC. Amino acid sequence: CASTPGQGEYEQFF.

As concerns this clonotype: This clone may be a read error of a much larger clone one base away. V usage is TRBV7-2 and J usage is TRBJ2-5; D may be TRBD2 (5 bases). Trimming stripped 1 base from V and 5 bases from J, with 14 bases between. Germline CDR1 is SGHTA and CDR2 is FQGNSA. The CDR3 has 15 amino acids. The DNA for the CDR3 is TGTGCCAGCAGCTTAGAACTAGGACGGCAGGAGACCCAGTACTTC. Translation gives CASSLELGRQETQYF. Based on the CDR3 plus reference TRBV7-2 and TRBJ2-5, the full variable domain is GAGVSQSPSNKVTEKGKDVELRCDPISGHTALYWYRQSLGQGLEFLIYFQGNSAPDKSGLPSDRFSAERTGGSVSTLTIQRTQQEDSAVYLCASSLELGRQETQYFGPGTRLLVL.

This clonotype was seen a handful of times. V and J are TRBV29-1 and TRBJ2-1; 7 bases agree with TRBD1. The CDR3 is 13 amino acids. Germline CDR1 and CDR2: SQVTM and ANQGSEA. J gave up 7 bases and V 1 base, and 4 bases lay outside the gene matches. This CDR3 is CSVEGQGGNEQFF. DNA of the CDR3: TGCAGCGTTGAAGGACAGGGCGGGAATGAGCAGTTCTTC.

This chain connects TRBV27 to TRBJ2-1; D may correspond to TRBD1 or TRBD2 (5 bases each). Trimming pared 5 bases from V and 4 bases from J, leaving 12 bases between. CDR3 length equals 14 residues. Germline CDR1 reads MNHEY; CDR2 reads SMNVEV (reference sequence). CDR3 DNA: TGTGCCAGCAGTCCAAGGGACCATTACAATGAGCAGTTCTTC. Its protein is CASSPRDHYNEQFF.

This clonotype was seen a handful of times. The V gene is TRBV7-2, the J gene TRBJ2-5; the D call may be TRBD1 or TRBD2 (5 bases each). CDR3 length equals 14 residues. The germline V gene has CDR1 SGHTA and CDR2 FQGNSA. Trimming removed 5 bases at V and 3 bases at J, with 13 bases between. CDR3 bases: TGTGCCAGCAGCCTACGGGACGGGAAAGAGACCCAGTACTTC. Translation gives CASSLRDGKETQYF.

The rearrangement links TRBV12-3 or TRBV12-4 to TRBJ2-6, with D unresolved. V was clipped by 7 bases and J by 0 bases, with 7 bases between them. This CDR3 comprises 14 residues. The CDR3 DNA is TGTGCCAGCACCTGGGTCTCTGGGGCCAACGTCCTGACTTTC. This translates into CASTWVSGANVLTF.

The chain links TRBV10-3 to TRBJ2-7; D unresolved. Per germline, CDR1 ENHRY and CDR2 SYGVKD. There are 13 residues in the CDR3. V lost 4 bases to trimming and J lost 1 base, with 8 bases between them. CDR3 protein: CAISGLGSYEQYF. As DNA, the CDR3 is TGTGCCATCAGTGGGTTAGGGTCCTACGAGCAGTACTTC.

This clonotype was observed a few times. The V and J genes are TRBV6-5 and TRBJ1-6; no reliable D call. Trimming left V 4 bases short and J 0 bases short, with 7 bases between. This CDR3 contains 15 residues. Germline lookup yields CDR1 MNHEY and CDR2 SVGAGI. The CDR3 nucleotides read TGTGCCAGCAGTTCCGCTAGCTCCTATAATTCACCCCTCCACTTT. It is translated as CASSSASSYNSPLHF.

The V and J genes are TRBV25-1 and TRBJ2-5; D possibly corresponds to TRBD2 (6 bases). CDR3 length: 15 residues. The germline V gene has CDR1 MGHDK and CDR2 SYGVNS. The germline V and J ends were trimmed by 2 bases and 4 bases, with 14 bases remaining between them. CDR3 loop: CASSEVASAGETQYF. The CDR3 DNA is TGTGCCAGCAGTGAAGTTGCTAGCGCGGGAGAGACCCAGTACTTC.

This clonotype was found a few times. The V and J genes are TRBV29-1 and TRBJ1-2; possible D gene TRBD1, 6 bases. Germline V gene sequence: CDR1 SQVTM, CDR2 ANQGSEA. V lost 7 bases, J lost 6 bases, and 12 bases lay in between. The CDR3 is 11 amino acids. The chain's CDR3 is CSGSGVDGYTF. CDR3 nucleotide sequence: TGCAGCGGCTCAGGGGTGGATGGCTACACCTTC.

The chain combines TRBV6-1 with TRBJ2-4; D is undetermined. The V gene lost 2 bases and the J gene lost 9 bases, with 8 bases spanning the gap. This CDR3 contains 12 residues. CDR1 is MNHNS and CDR2 is SASEGT in the germline V gene. CDR3 amino acids: CASSELFGIQYF. The DNA for the CDR3 is TGTGCCAGCAGTGAACTCTTTGGCATTCAGTACTTC.

The chain couples TRBV19 to TRBJ1-1; D not certain. This CDR3 is 13 amino acids long. CDR1 is LNHDA and CDR2 is SQIVND in the germline V gene (reference sequence). The V end was cut by 6 bases, the J end by 4 bases, with 12 bases between. The CDR3 region is CASRLKGPTEAFF. CDR3 sequence (DNA): TGTGCCAGTAGGCTAAAAGGGCCCACTGAAGCTTTCTTT.

V is TRBV5-1 and J is TRBJ1-2; D is uncertain. CDR1 SGHRS and CDR2 YFSETQ come from the germline V gene. With 4 bases removed from V and 8 bases from J, the gap between germline ends came to 15 bases. CDR3 size: 13 residues. CDR3 nucleotide sequence: TGCGCCAGCAGCGCCAGGACCGATTCCGGCTACACCTTC. Translation: CASSARTDSGYTF.

This clonotype has more than one count but fewer than ten. This chain joins TRBV5-1 and TRBJ1-2; 7 bases align to TRBD1. The CDR3 is made up of 15 amino acids. Unmatched junction bases numbered 15, after V lost 4 bases and J lost 9 bases. Germline V CDR1 and CDR2: SGHRS, YFSETQ. The CDR3 DNA follows: TGCGCCAGCAGCCGACAGTCGGACAGGCTCGAGAGCTACACCTTC. This translates into CASSRQSDRLESYTF. Together with reference TRBV5-1 and TRBJ1-2, the CDR3 gives the full variable domain: KAGVTQTPRYLIKTRGQQVTLSCSPISGHRSVSWYQQTPGQGLQFLFEYFSETQRNKGNFPGRFSGRQFSNSRSEMNVSTLELGDSALYLCASSRQSDRLESYTFGSGTRLTVV.

The V gene is TRBV7-8, the J gene TRBJ1-5, with D possibly being TRBD1 (6 bases). Germline CDR1 is SGHVS and CDR2 is FQNEAQ. This CDR3 has 13 residues. V gave up 10 bases and J gave up 7 bases, with 17 bases separating them. The CDR3 is CANKKGRGQPQHF. CDR3 DNA: TGTGCCAACAAAAAAGGGAGGGGGCAGCCCCAGCATTTT.

The rearrangement links TRBV6-5 to TRBJ1-2; D is perhaps TRBD1 (5 bases). Germline assignment: CDR1 MNHEY and CDR2 SVGAGI. The CDR3 sequence is 14 residues long. Deletions cut 2 bases from V and 5 bases from J, with 12 bases between. CDR3 nucleotides: TGTGCCAGCAGTTACCTGGGGGAGGGGTATGGCTACACCTTC. It is translated as CASSYLGEGYGYTF.

The rearrangement links TRBV27 to TRBJ1-2, with D possibly TRBD1 on 6 matching bases. The CDR3 covers 12 residues. V was trimmed by 7 bases and J by 7 bases, leaving 13 bases between them. Germline V gene data show CDR1 as MNHEY and CDR2 as SMNVEV (reference sequence). DNA for the CDR3: TGTGCCAGCAACCGGACAGCTGGTGGCTACACCTTC. It yields the protein CASNRTAGGYTF.

This rearrangement joins TRBV24-1 to TRBJ2-1, with D possibly being TRBD1 or TRBD2 (5 bases each). This CDR3 is 16 amino acids long. The V and J ends lost 4 bases and 1 base respectively, with 13 bases between them. Germline lookup yields CDR1 KGHDR and CDR2 SFDVKD. CDR3 sequence: CATSDPRGRSYNEQFF. The DNA for the CDR3 is TGTGCCACCAGTGACCCGAGGGGAAGGTCCTACAATGAGCAGTTCTTC.

This chain joins TRBV6-5 and TRBJ1-5, with TRBD1 identical over 8 bases. Per the germline V gene, CDR1 is MNHEY and CDR2 is SVGAGI. The CDR3 runs 14 residues. V shed 6 bases, J shed 8 bases, and the junction held 9 bases outside the gene matches. The CDR3 bases are TGTGCCAGCAGACTCGGACAGGGAGGCGAGCCCCAGCATTTT. Its translation is CASRLGQGGEPQHF.

The V and J genes are TRBV12-3 or TRBV12-4 and TRBJ1-5; the D gene is possibly TRBD1 (6 bases). This CDR3 has 14 residues. Trimming stripped 3 bases from V and 6 bases from J, with 12 bases between. The CDR3 DNA follows: TGTGCCAGCAGTTTTCAGGGGAAGGGTCAGCCCCAGCATTTT. As protein: CASSFQGKGQPQHF.

This clonotype was observed a single time. The chain joins TRBV27 to TRBJ2-7, with 11 nucleotides matching TRBD2. Trimming removed 3 bases from V and 3 bases from J; junction bases left unmatched: 4. Looked up from germline, CDR1 is MNHEY and CDR2 is SMNVEV (reference sequence). This CDR3 is built from 15 residues. CDR3 region: CASSFAGTSGYEQYF. In nucleotides, the CDR3 is TGTGCCAGCAGTTTCGCCGGGACTAGCGGCTACGAGCAGTACTTC.

This clonotype has just a few counts. This chain joins TRBV9 and TRBJ1-5; D is undetermined. The CDR3 runs to 14 residues. V was clipped by 3 bases and J by 7 bases, with 14 bases between them. CDR1 and CDR2 from the germline V gene are SGDLS and YYNGEE. CDR3 nucleotides: TGTGCCAGCAGCGGTGGCGGTGATGGGCAGCCCCAGCATTTT. Translation gives CASSGGGDGQPQHF. Drawing the rest from reference TRBV9 and TRBJ1-5, the complete variable domain is DSGVTQTPKHLITATGQRVTLRCSPRSGDLSVYWYQQSLDQGLQFLIQYYNGEERAKGNILERFSAQQFPDLHSELNLSSLELGDSALYFCASSGGGDGQPQHFGDGTRLSIL.